The next 26 T cell receptor beta chains were all read from a single sample in a study of coeliac disease. Produced via immunoSEQ multiplex PCR; TCRdb's table is partial and in-frame only. The sample holds several thousand clones, 70% to 80% seen once. Sequenced input: lamina propria lymphocytes from the gut. The receptor set was obtained from a man younger than 45 with celiac disease.

The gene calls are TRBV10-3 and TRBJ2-5, with 9 bases that match TRBD1. Trimming cost V 3 bases and J 5 bases; bases outside gene matches: 7. This CDR3 comprises 15 residues. From germline, CDR1 is ENHRY and CDR2 SYGVKD. For the CDR3, the DNA is TGTGCCATCAGTGACCGGGACAGGGATGGCGAGACCCAGTACTTC. It specifies CAISDRDRDGETQYF.

The CDR3 DNA is TGCAGCGTCGACAGGGGAAGTGGCTCCTACAATGAGCAGTTCTTC. Protein: CSVDRGSGSYNEQFF. The rearrangement uses TRBV29-1 and TRBJ2-1; 8 nucleotides match TRBD1. CDR1 and CDR2 from the germline V gene are SQVTM and ANQGSEA. J gave up 0 bases and V 6 bases, and 7 bases lay outside the gene matches. The CDR3 covers 15 residues.

The chain combines TRBV6-5 with TRBJ1-1; 7 nucleotides match TRBD1. Germline V gene sequence: CDR1 MNHEY, CDR2 SVGAGI. This CDR3 is 14 amino acids long. V lost 6 bases, J lost 9 bases, and 13 bases stayed unmatched. CDR3 in DNA: TGTGCCAGCAGACCGCTCTACAGGGGAACTAAAGCTTTCTTT. Translated, it gives CASRPLYRGTKAFF.

The chain recombines TRBV6-5 with TRBJ1-2; D remains ambiguous. Trimming removed 0 bases at V and 3 bases at J, with 8 bases between. Germline V gene lookup returns CDR1 MNHEY and CDR2 SVGAGI. The CDR3 covers 14 residues. CDR3 in DNA: TGTGCCAGCAGTTACTCGATGGACTACTATGGCTACACCTTC. The encoded protein is CASSYSMDYYGYTF.

This chain joins TRBV2 and TRBJ2-7; TRBD2 agrees at 10 bases. Germline CDR1 and CDR2: SNHLY and FYNNEI. With V trimmed by 2 bases and J by 4 bases, 20 bases remained unmatched. CDR3 length equals 20 residues. The CDR3 is CASSEPYWGILAGSLYEQYF. CDR3 nucleotides: TGTGCCAGCAGTGAACCCTATTGGGGGATACTAGCGGGGTCTCTTTACGAGCAGTACTTC.

This sequence joins TRBV11-2 and TRBJ2-1; D is ambiguous. Germline-derived CDR1 and CDR2 are SGHAT and FQNNGV. This CDR3 region has 14 residues. The germline V and J ends were trimmed by 1 base and 4 bases, with 8 bases remaining between them. The CDR3 nucleotides read TGTGCCAGCAGCTTAGCGCTATTTTACAATGAGCAGTTCTTC. Its protein is CASSLALFYNEQFF.

V is TRBV28 and J is TRBJ1-4; 8 bases are a match to TRBD1. The CDR3 runs to 14 residues. V lost 5 bases and J lost 7; bases outside the gene matches: 6. From germline, CDR1 is MDHEN and CDR2 SYDVKM. CDR3 DNA sequence: TGTGCCAGCAGTGTGACAGGGGCGCGTGAAAAACTGTTTTTT. It is translated as CASSVTGAREKLFF.

The chain employs TRBV18 and TRBJ2-5; D may be TRBD2 (6 bases). Per germline, CDR1 KGHSH and CDR2 LQKENI. This CDR3 is 13 amino acids long. V lost 1 base and J 5 bases, leaving 8 bases between the germline ends. CDR3: CASSPQAGETQYF. The CDR3 DNA sequence: TGTGCCAGCTCACCACAAGCGGGCGAGACCCAGTACTTC.

The CDR3, as DNA: TGCGCCAGCAGCCAAGGGGTGGCTAGCGGGGGGGAGAATGAGCAGTTCTTC. Protein: CASSQGVASGGENEQFF. This chain links TRBV4-1 with TRBJ2-1; 12 bases align to TRBD2. V lost 1 base and J lost 7; bases outside the gene matches: 8. Germline V gene sequence: CDR1 MGHRA, CDR2 YSYEKL. CDR3 size: 17 residues.

The chain recombines TRBV4-1 with TRBJ1-1; D perhaps matches TRBD1 (6 bases). Trimming took 0 bases from V and 11 from J, leaving 22 bases between them. The CDR3 spans 16 residues. Germline V lookup: CDR1 MGHRA, CDR2 YSYEKL. The CDR3 sequence is CASSQDINRETFEAFF. In DNA, the CDR3 is TGCGCCAGCAGCCAAGATATCAACAGGGAGACCTTCGAGGCTTTCTTT.

This clone was counted a few times. This rearrangement joins TRBV28 to TRBJ2-4, with D perhaps TRBD2 (7 bases). There are 16 residues in the CDR3. V lost 4 bases, J lost 1 base, and 14 bases lay in between. Germline CDR1 is MDHEN and CDR2 is SYDVKM. CDR3 in amino acids: CASSSGGNQAKNIQYF. The CDR3 DNA follows: TGTGCCAGCAGTTCGGGGGGCAATCAGGCCAAAAACATTCAGTACTTC. The variable domain in full, completed from reference TRBV28 and TRBJ2-4, reads DVKVTQSSRYLVKRTGEKVFLECVQDMDHENMFWYRQDPGLGLRLIYFSYDVKMKEKGDIPEGYSVSREKKERFSLILESASTNQTSMYLCASSSGGNQAKNIQYFGAGTRLSVL.

This chain connects TRBV7-2 to TRBJ1-5; 7 nucleotides align to TRBD1. CDR1 SGHTA and CDR2 FQGNSA come from the germline V gene. J lost 6 bases, V lost 5 bases, and 10 bases had no gene match. The CDR3 loop spans 15 amino acids. CDR3 sequence (DNA): TGTGCCAGCAGCCCCTCCGACAGGGTTGTTCAGCCCCAGCATTTT. Translating it yields CASSPSDRVVQPQHF.

The chain recombines TRBV28 with TRBJ2-7, with 8 bases matching TRBD1. CDR1 MDHEN and CDR2 SYDVKM come from the germline V gene. The junction had 8 bases not matched to a gene; V was cut back by 8 bases and J by 5 bases. The length of the CDR3 is 13 residues. This chain's CDR3 is CASAGGSEDEQYF. The CDR3 DNA follows: TGTGCCAGCGCAGGGGGCAGCGAGGACGAGCAGTACTTC.

The genes are TRBV19 and TRBJ1-2, with unresolved D. CDR3 length: 14 residues. Germline V CDR1 and CDR2: LNHDA, SQIVND (reference sequence). V was clipped by 5 bases and J by 3 bases, with 13 bases between them. As DNA, the CDR3 is TGTGCCAGTAGTTATGCAGTCCTGGACTATGGCTACACCTTC. This sequence encodes CASSYAVLDYGYTF.

The chain links TRBV2 to TRBJ2-7; D is undetermined. The CDR3 spans 14 residues. Trimming took 7 bases from V and 0 from J, leaving 13 bases between them. Germline CDR1 is SNHLY and CDR2 is FYNNEI. DNA of the CDR3: TGTGCCAGCATCCGGTGGCCTAGCTCCTACGAGCAGTACTTC. This gives the protein CASIRWPSSYEQYF. Using reference TRBV2 and TRBJ2-7 for the parts outside the CDR3, the full variable domain is EPEVTQTPSHQVTQMGQEVILRCVPISNHLYFYWYRQILGQKVEFLVSFYNNEISEKSEIFDDQFSVERPDGSNFTLKIRSTKLEDSAMYFCASIRWPSSYEQYFGPGTRLTVT.

This clone was seen once. This chain uses TRBV9 with TRBJ2-7; 10 nucleotides line up with TRBD1. This CDR3 has 15 residues. The V gene end was trimmed by 4 bases and the J gene end by 4 bases; junction bases not matched to a gene: 8. Germline CDR1 reads SGDLS; CDR2 reads YYNGEE. The DNA for the CDR3 is TGTGCCAGCAGCATCCAGACAGGGGGCAAGTACGAGCAGTACTTC. Residues: CASSIQTGGKYEQYF.

Points on this clone: At one end, the junction sequence differs from germline, possibly due to a read error. This chain connects TRBV2 to TRBJ2-5; D remains ambiguous. The CDR3 is 13 amino acids. Germline CDR1 and CDR2: SNHLY and FYNNEI. CDR3 DNA: TGTGCCACCAGTGTACAGTCCGAGGAGACCCAGTACTTC. Its protein product is CATSVQSEETQYF. The full variable domain, completed using reference TRBV2 and TRBJ2-5, is EPEVTQTPSHQVTQMGQEVILRCVPISNHLYFYWYRQILGQKVEFLVSFYNNEISEKSEIFDDQFSVERPDGSNFTLKIRSTKLEDSAMYFCATSVQSEETQYFGPGTRLLVL.

J is TRBJ2-3 and V is TRBV5-1, with 11 bases aligning to TRBD2. The CDR3 runs to 16 residues. Trimming removed 5 bases from V and 2 bases from J; junction bases left unmatched: 7. Germline V gene lookup returns CDR1 SGHRS and CDR2 YFSETQ. The CDR3 bases are TGCGCCAGCAGTAGTGGGACTAGCGGCTACACAGATACGCAGTATTTT. Protein product: CASSSGTSGYTDTQYF.

The chain carries TRBV7-9 and TRBJ2-3, with D possibly TRBD1 on 5 matching bases. This CDR3 spans 13 amino acids. Deletions cut 3 bases from V and 4 bases from J, with 8 bases between. Germline V gene lookup returns CDR1 SEHNR and CDR2 FQNEAQ (reference sequence). CDR3 sequence reads: CASSFRAADTQYF. The DNA of the CDR3 is TGTGCCAGCAGCTTCAGGGCCGCAGATACGCAGTATTTT. Full variable domain (rest looked up from reference TRBV7-9 and TRBJ2-3): DTGVSQNPRHKITKRGQNVTFRCDPISEHNRLYWYRQTLGQGPEFLTYFQNEAQLEKSRLLSDRFSAERPKGSFSTLEIQRTEQGDSAMYLCASSFRAADTQYFGPGTRLTVL.

In this sample, this clone turned up once. In nucleotides, the CDR3 is TGTGCCAGCAGTATAACCGGGGAGCTGTTTTTT. It encodes CASSITGELFF. V gene TRBV2 combines with J gene TRBJ2-2, with D unresolved. In germline, CDR1 is SNHLY, CDR2 FYNNEI. V was shortened by 5 bases and J by 5 bases, with 3 bases between the two germline ends. CDR3 length: 11 amino acids. Full variable domain (outside the CDR3, taken from reference TRBV2 and TRBJ2-2): EPEVTQTPSHQVTQMGQEVILRCVPISNHLYFYWYRQILGQKVEFLVSFYNNEISEKSEIFDDQFSVERPDGSNFTLKIRSTKLEDSAMYFCASSITGELFFGEGSRLTVL.

The CDR3 nucleotides are TGTGCCAGCCGGGGGGGCAATAATTCACCCCTCCACTTT. This gives the protein CASRGGNNSPLHF. The chain employs TRBV27 and TRBJ1-6, with D perhaps TRBD1 (6 bases). This CDR3 has 13 amino acids. Germline lookup yields CDR1 MNHEY and CDR2 SMNVEV (reference sequence). V lost 8 bases and J 5 bases, leaving 10 bases between the germline ends.

The chain uses TRBV7-2 and TRBJ2-7; 10 bases line up with TRBD2. The V and J ends lost 0 bases and 9 bases, in that order; junction bases with no gene match: 8. There are 15 residues in the CDR3. Germline V CDR1 and CDR2: SGHTA, FQGNSA. CDR3 nucleotides: TGTGCCAGCAGCTTAGCCCTAGCGGGAGTAGGACGGCAGTACTTC. Its translation is CASSLALAGVGRQYF.

V is TRBV4-1 and J is TRBJ2-3; 10 nucleotides match TRBD2. Germline lookup yields CDR1 MGHRA and CDR2 YSYEKL. CDR3 length: 14 residues. With V trimmed by 0 bases and J by 10 bases, 4 bases remained unmatched. For the CDR3, the DNA is TGCGCCAGCAGCCAAGATTGGGGACTAGCGCCGCAGTATTTT. Translating gives CASSQDWGLAPQYF.

The chain carries TRBV27 and TRBJ2-3, with 11 positions matching TRBD1. This CDR3 region has 14 residues. Germline V gene data show CDR1 as MNHEY and CDR2 as SMNVEV (reference sequence). The junction had 2 bases not matched to a gene; V was cut back by 4 bases and J by 5 bases. CDR3 protein: CASSWGQGGDTQYF. The CDR3 nucleotides read TGTGCCAGCAGTTGGGGACAGGGGGGAGATACGCAGTATTTT.

In its sample, this clone was seen once. The V call is TRBV9, the J call TRBJ1-2; 9 bases are a match to TRBD1. CDR1 SGDLS and CDR2 YYNGEE come from the germline V gene. The CDR3 consists of 14 residues. V lost 3 bases to trimming and J lost 6 bases; unmatched junction nucleotides: 6. The CDR3 DNA sequence: TGTGCCAGCAGCGCCGGGACAGGGTGGGATGGCTACACCTTC. Amino acid sequence: CASSAGTGWDGYTF.

A word on this clone: Mismatch with germline at one junction end may stem from a read error. V and J are TRBV2 and TRBJ1-1, with D uncertain. The CDR3 spans 13 residues. Germline loops: CDR1 SNHLY, CDR2 FYNNEI. In nucleotides, the CDR3 is TGTGCCAGCGAAGCATCGATGAACACTAAAGCTTTCTTT. Translating it yields CASEASMNTKAFF.